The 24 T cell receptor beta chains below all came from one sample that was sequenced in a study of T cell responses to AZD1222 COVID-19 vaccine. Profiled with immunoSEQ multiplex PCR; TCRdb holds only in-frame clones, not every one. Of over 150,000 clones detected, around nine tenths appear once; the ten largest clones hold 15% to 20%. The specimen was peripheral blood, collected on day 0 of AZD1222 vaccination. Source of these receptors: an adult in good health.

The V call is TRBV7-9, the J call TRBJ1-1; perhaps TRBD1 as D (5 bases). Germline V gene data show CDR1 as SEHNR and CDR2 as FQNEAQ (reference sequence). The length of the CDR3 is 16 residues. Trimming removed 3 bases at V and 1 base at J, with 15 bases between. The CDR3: CASSLRSRDGNTEAFF. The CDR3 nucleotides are TGTGCCAGCAGCTTGAGGTCGCGGGACGGGAACACTGAAGCTTTCTTT.

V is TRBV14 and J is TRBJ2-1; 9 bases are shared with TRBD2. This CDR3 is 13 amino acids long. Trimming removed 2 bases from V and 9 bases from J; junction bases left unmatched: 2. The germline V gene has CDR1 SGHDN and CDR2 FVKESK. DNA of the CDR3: TGTGCCAGCAGCCAAAGGCGGGGGGGTGAGCAGTTCTTC. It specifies CASSQRRGGEQFF.

The CDR3 nucleotides are TGTGCCAGTAGTATGGCGGACAGGGCCTATAGCAATCAGCCCCAGCATTTT. This codes for CASSMADRAYSNQPQHF. The chain links TRBV19 to TRBJ1-5, with 8 nucleotides matching TRBD1. The CDR3 extends over 17 amino acids. In germline, CDR1 is LNHDA, CDR2 SQIVND (reference sequence). Trimming at V came to 3 bases and at J to 0 bases, leaving 7 bases not matched to a gene.

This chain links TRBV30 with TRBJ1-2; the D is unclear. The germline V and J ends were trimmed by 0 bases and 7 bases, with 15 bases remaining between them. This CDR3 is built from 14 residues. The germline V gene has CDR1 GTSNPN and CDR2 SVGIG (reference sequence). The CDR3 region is CAWSVRVPSRGYTF. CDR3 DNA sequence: TGTGCCTGGAGTGTACGTGTGCCAAGTCGTGGCTACACCTTC. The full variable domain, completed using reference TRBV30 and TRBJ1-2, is SQTIHQWPATLVQPVGSPLSLECTVEGTSNPNLYWYRQAAGRGLQLLFYSVGIGQISSEVPQNLSASRPQDRQFILSSKKLLLSDSGFYLCAWSVRVPSRGYTFGSGTRLTVV.

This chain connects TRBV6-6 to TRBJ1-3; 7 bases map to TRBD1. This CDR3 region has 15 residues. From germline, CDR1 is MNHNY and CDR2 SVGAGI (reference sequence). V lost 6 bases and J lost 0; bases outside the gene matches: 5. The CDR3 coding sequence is TGTGCCAGCAGCCAAGGGGGCGGCTCTGGAAACACCATATATTTT. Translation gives CASSQGGGSGNTIYF.

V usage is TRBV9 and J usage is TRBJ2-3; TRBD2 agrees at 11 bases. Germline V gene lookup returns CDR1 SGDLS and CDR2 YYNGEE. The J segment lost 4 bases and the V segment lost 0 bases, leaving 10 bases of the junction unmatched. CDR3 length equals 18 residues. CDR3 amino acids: CASSVAQTSGTRADTQYF. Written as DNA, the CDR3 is TGTGCCAGCAGCGTAGCACAGACTAGCGGGACAAGGGCAGATACGCAGTATTTT.

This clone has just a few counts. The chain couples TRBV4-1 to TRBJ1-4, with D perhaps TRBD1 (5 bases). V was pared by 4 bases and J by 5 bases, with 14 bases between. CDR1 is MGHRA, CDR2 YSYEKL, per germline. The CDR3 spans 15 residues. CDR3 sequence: CASSRLGGNNEKLFF. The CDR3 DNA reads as TGCGCCAGCAGCCGTTTGGGGGGGAACAATGAAAAACTGTTTTTT.

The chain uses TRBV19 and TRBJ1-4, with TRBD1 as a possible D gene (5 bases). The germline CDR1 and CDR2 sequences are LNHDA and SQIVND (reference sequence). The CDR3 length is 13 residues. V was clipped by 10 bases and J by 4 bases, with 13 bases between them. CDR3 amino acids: CATAGTGNEKLFF. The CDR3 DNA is TGTGCCACCGCCGGGACGGGTAATGAAAAACTGTTTTTT. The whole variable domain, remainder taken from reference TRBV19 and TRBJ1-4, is DGGITQSPKYLFRKEGQNVTLSCEQNLNHDAMYWYRQDPGQGLRLIYYSQIVNDFQKGDIAEGYSVSREKKESFPLTVTSAQKNPTAFYLCATAGTGNEKLFFGSGTQLSVL.

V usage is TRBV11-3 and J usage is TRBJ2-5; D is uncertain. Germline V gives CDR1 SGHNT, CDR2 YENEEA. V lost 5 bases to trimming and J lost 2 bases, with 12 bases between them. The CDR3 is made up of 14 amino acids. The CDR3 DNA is TGTGCCAGCAGCCAAGGCGGTGTACAAGAGACCCAGTACTTC. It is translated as CASSQGGVQETQYF.

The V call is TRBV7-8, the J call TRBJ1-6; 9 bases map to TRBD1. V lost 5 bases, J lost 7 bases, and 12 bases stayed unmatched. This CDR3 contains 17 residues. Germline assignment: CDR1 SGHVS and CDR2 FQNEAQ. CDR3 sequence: CASSIRVGTGLNSPLHF. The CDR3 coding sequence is TGTGCCAGCAGCATTAGGGTCGGGACAGGGTTAAATTCACCCCTCCACTTT.

The CDR3 region has the DNA TGTGCCAGCAGCTTAGGGGGGTACCAAGAGACCCAGTACTTC. Translated, it gives CASSLGGYQETQYF. This chain links TRBV7-2 with TRBJ2-5; D might be TRBD1 or TRBD2, each matching 5 bases. Germline V gene sequence: CDR1 SGHTA, CDR2 FQGNSA. V gave up 1 base and J gave up 0 bases, with 6 bases separating them. The length of the CDR3 is 14 residues.

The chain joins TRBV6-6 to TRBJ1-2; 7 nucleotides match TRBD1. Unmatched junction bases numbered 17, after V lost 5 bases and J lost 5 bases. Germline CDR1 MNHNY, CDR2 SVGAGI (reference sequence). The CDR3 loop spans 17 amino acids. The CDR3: CASSHRDSSSTLYGYTF. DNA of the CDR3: TGTGCCAGCAGTCACCGGGACAGCTCATCTACACTTTATGGCTACACCTTC.

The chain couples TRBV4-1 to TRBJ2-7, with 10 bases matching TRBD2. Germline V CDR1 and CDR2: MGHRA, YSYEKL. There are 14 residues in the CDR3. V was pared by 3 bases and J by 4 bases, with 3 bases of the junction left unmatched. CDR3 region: CASSHPTSGYEQYF. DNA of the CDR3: TGCGCCAGCAGCCACCCGACTAGCGGGTACGAGCAGTACTTC.

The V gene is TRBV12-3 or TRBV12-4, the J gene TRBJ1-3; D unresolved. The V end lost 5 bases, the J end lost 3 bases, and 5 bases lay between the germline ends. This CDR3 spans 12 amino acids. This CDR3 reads CASSPGGNTIYF. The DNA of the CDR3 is TGTGCCAGCAGTCCCGGTGGAAACACCATATATTTT.

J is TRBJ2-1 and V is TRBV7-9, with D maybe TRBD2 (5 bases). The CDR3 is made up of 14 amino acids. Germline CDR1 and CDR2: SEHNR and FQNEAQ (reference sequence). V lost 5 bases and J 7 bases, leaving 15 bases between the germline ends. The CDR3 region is CASSRSGEGNEQFF. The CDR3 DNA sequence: TGTGCCAGCAGCAGAAGCGGAGAAGGTAATGAGCAGTTCTTC.

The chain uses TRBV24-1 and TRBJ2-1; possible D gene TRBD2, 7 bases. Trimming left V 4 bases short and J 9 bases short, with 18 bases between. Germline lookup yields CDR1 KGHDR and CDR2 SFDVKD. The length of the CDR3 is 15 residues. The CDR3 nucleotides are TGTGCCACCAGTGACACCTCTAGGGGGGGAGCTGAGCAGTTCTTC. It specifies CATSDTSRGGAEQFF.

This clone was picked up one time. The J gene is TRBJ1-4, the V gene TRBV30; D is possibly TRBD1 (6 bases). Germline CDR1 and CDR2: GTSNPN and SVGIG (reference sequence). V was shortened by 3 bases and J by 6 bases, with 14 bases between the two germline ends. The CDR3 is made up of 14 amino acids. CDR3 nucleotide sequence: TGTGCCTGGAGCAGGGGACTGGGGGATGAAAAACTGTTTTTT. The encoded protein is CAWSRGLGDEKLFF.

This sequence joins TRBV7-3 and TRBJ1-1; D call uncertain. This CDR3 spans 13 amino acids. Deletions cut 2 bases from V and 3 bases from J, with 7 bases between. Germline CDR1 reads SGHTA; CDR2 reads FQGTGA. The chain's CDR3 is CASSLSGYTEAFF. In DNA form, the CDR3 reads TGTGCCAGCAGCTTATCGGGTTACACTGAAGCTTTCTTT.

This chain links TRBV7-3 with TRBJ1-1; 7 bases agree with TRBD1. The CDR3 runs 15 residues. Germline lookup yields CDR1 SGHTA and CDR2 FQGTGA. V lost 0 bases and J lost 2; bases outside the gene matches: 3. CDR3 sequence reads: CASSLTGTDNTEAFF. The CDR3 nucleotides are TGTGCCAGCAGCTTAACCGGGACAGATAACACTGAAGCTTTCTTT.

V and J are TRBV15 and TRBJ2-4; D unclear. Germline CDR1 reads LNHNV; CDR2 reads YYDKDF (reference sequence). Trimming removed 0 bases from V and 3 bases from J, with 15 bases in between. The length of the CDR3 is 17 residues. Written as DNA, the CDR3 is TGTGCCACCAGCAGAGATAGCTTTGACATTGGCAAAAACATTCAGTACTTC. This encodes CATSRDSFDIGKNIQYF.

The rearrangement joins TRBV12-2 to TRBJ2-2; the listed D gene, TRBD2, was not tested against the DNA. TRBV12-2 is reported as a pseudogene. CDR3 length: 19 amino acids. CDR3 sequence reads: CARAFERRTGTPNTGELFF. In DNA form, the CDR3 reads TGTGCAAGGGCTTTCGAACGGAGAACCGGGACTCCGAACACCGGGGAGCTGTTTTTT.

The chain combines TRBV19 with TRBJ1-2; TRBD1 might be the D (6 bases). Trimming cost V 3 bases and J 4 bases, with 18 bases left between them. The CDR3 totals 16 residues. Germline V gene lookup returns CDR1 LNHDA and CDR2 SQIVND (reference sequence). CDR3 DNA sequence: TGTGCCAGTAGTATCCTTTCGGGGGGCGCGGGCTATGGCTACACCTTC. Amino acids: CASSILSGGAGYGYTF.

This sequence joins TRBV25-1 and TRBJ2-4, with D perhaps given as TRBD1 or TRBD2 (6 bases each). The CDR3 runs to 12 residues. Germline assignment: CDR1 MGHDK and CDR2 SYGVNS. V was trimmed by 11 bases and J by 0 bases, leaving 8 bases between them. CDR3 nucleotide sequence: TGTGCCTCGGGGGCAGCCAAAAACATTCAGTACTTC. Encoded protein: CASGAAKNIQYF.

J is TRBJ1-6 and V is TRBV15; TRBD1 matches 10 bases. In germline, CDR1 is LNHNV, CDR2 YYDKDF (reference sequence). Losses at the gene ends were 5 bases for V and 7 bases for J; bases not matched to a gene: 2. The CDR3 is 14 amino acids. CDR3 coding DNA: TGTGCCACCAGCCCGGACAGGGGGAATTCACCCCTCCACTTT. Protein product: CATSPDRGNSPLHF.